These T cell receptor beta chains were read from a single sample in a study of early T cells in non-severe SARS-CoV-2 infection. TCRdb used MiXCR to reprocess the 5' RACE reads, holding one entry per CDR3 protein. The sample contains roughly 43,000 distinct CDR3 sequences, 23% of which appear only once. Here the sequenced sample was whole blood, taken at baseline. The receptors stem from an adult who was a healthcare worker with PCR-confirmed SARS-CoV-2 infection or an uninfected control (not recorded which). The CDR3 runs from the conserved cysteine through the conserved F or W. The order of the fields is V gene, clone size, J gene, D gene, CDR3 protein, CDR3 DNA. The D gene is left open where the match is weak. Clone size is given for some rows only: seen once, a few or many times, or a class if the clone is expanded.

V gene: TRBV15
clone size: few
J gene: TRBJ1-1
D gene: -
CDR3 protein: CATSRGAGVREAFF
CDR3 DNA: TGTGCCACCAGCAGAGGCGCAGGGGTAAGGGAAGCTTTCTTT

V gene: TRBV3-1
clone size: few
J gene: TRBJ1-1
D gene: TRBD1
CDR3 protein: CASSQSGTENTEAFF
CDR3 DNA: TGTGCCAGCAGCCAATCGGGGACAGAGAACACTGAAGCTTTCTTT

V gene: TRBV5-4
clone size: -
J gene: TRBJ2-3
D gene: -
CDR3 protein: CASSLALTITDTQYF
CDR3 DNA: TGTGCCAGCAGCTTGGCCCTCACCATCACAGATACGCAGTATTTT

V gene: TRBV5-5
clone size: many
J gene: TRBJ1-5
D gene: -
CDR3 protein: CASSLQWGGNQPQHF
CDR3 DNA: TGTGCCAGCAGCTTGCAGTGGGGAGGCAATCAGCCCCAGCATTTT

V gene: TRBV4-2
clone size: many
J gene: TRBJ2-3
D gene: -
CDR3 protein: CASSQDPQDGYSTDTQYF
CDR3 DNA: TGTGCCAGCAGCCAAGATCCCCAGGACGGTTATAGCACAGATACGCAGTATTTT

V gene: TRBV3-1
clone size: few
J gene: TRBJ2-7
D gene: -
CDR3 protein: CASSQAKQYYEQYF
CDR3 DNA: TGTGCCAGCAGCCAAGCTAAACAGTACTACGAGCAGTACTTC

V gene: TRBV6-1
clone size: -
J gene: TRBJ2-7
D gene: -
CDR3 protein: CASTLKPLTAALHYEQYF
CDR3 DNA: TGTGCCAGCACCTTAAAACCCCTGACAGCGGCCCTTCACTACGAGCAGTACTTC

V gene: TRBV11-2
clone size: -
J gene: TRBJ1-1
D gene: -
CDR3 protein: CASSLVGADKNF
CDR3 DNA: TGTGCCAGCAGCTTAGTGGGTGCTGACAAAAACTTT

V gene: TRBV29-1
clone size: -
J gene: TRBJ2-3
D gene: TRBD1
CDR3 protein: CSVEPRDRGPGTQYF
CDR3 DNA: TGCAGCGTTGAACCCCGGGACAGGGGGCCGGGTACGCAGTATTTT

V gene: TRBV9
clone size: few
J gene: TRBJ2-7
D gene: -
CDR3 protein: CASSSGTREGEQYF
CDR3 DNA: TGTGCCAGCAGCTCCGGGACGCGAGAGGGTGAGCAGTACTTC

V gene: TRBV29-1
clone size: few
J gene: TRBJ1-1
D gene: TRBD1
CDR3 protein: CSVGDRANTEAFF
CDR3 DNA: TGCAGCGTTGGCGACAGGGCGAACACTGAAGCTTTCTTT

V gene: TRBV2
clone size: few
J gene: TRBJ2-7
D gene: TRBD1
CDR3 protein: CASMGQSSYEQYF
CDR3 DNA: TGTGCCAGCATGGGACAGAGCTCCTACGAGCAGTACTTC

V gene: TRBV6-5
clone size: -
J gene: TRBJ1-2
D gene: TRBD1
CDR3 protein: CASSYSEGQGYGYTF
CDR3 DNA: TGTGCCAGCAGTTACTCGGAGGGACAGGGGTATGGCTACACCTTC

V gene: TRBV20-1
clone size: -
J gene: TRBJ1-5
D gene: TRBD1
CDR3 protein: CSATGQGLGNQPQHF
CDR3 DNA: TGCAGTGCAACAGGACAGGGGTTGGGCAATCAGCCCCAGCATTTT

V gene: TRBV5-1
clone size: -
J gene: TRBJ2-2
D gene: TRBD1
CDR3 protein: CASSLDRGRGTGELFF
CDR3 DNA: TGCGCCAGCAGCTTGGACAGGGGCCGGGGCACCGGGGAGCTGTTTTTT

V gene: TRBV11-2
clone size: -
J gene: TRBJ2-6
D gene: -
CDR3 protein: CASSLDLVSGANVLTF
CDR3 DNA: TGTGCCAGCAGCTTAGATCTGGTCTCTGGGGCCAACGTCCTGACTTTC

V gene: TRBV13
clone size: -
J gene: TRBJ2-1
D gene: TRBD1
CDR3 protein: CASSSGYTGEGEQFF
CDR3 DNA: TGTGCCAGCAGCTCGGGTTACACAGGGGAAGGCGAGCAGTTCTTC

V gene: TRBV10-3
clone size: few
J gene: TRBJ1-3
D gene: -
CDR3 protein: CAISGDRLENTIYF
CDR3 DNA: TGTGCCATCAGTGGCGACAGGTTGGAAAACACCATATATTTT

V gene: TRBV6-2/TRBV6-3
clone size: few
J gene: TRBJ2-5
D gene: TRBD2
CDR3 protein: CASSPLGTSGAVRQETQYF
CDR3 DNA: TGTGCCAGCAGTCCTTTGGGGACTAGCGGGGCGGTTAGACAAGAGACCCAGTACTTC

V gene: TRBV12-3/TRBV12-4
clone size: few
J gene: TRBJ1-5
D gene: -
CDR3 protein: CASSLGESNQPQHF
CDR3 DNA: TGTGCCAGCAGTTTAGGAGAGAGCAATCAGCCCCAGCATTTT

V gene: TRBV6-5
clone size: few
J gene: TRBJ1-1
D gene: TRBD1
CDR3 protein: CASSSIGQGKANTEAFF
CDR3 DNA: TGTGCCAGCAGTTCCATTGGACAGGGTAAAGCGAACACTGAAGCTTTCTTT

V gene: TRBV5-4
clone size: many
J gene: TRBJ2-2
D gene: -
CDR3 protein: CASSQDTGGELFF
CDR3 DNA: TGTGCCAGCAGCCAAGACACTGGCGGGGAGCTGTTTTTT

V gene: TRBV7-2
clone size: few
J gene: TRBJ2-2
D gene: -
CDR3 protein: CASSAGFTGELFF
CDR3 DNA: TGTGCCAGCAGCGCAGGTTTTACCGGGGAGCTGTTTTTT

V gene: TRBV20-1
clone size: few
J gene: TRBJ2-3
D gene: -
CDR3 protein: CSADPGGGRDTQYF
CDR3 DNA: TGCAGTGCCGACCCAGGGGGAGGTAGAGATACGCAGTATTTT

V gene: TRBV4-1
clone size: few
J gene: TRBJ2-3
D gene: -
CDR3 protein: CASSQEGRDTQYF
CDR3 DNA: TGCGCCAGCAGCCAAGAAGGGAGAGATACGCAGTATTTT

V gene: TRBV20-1
clone size: -
J gene: TRBJ2-5
D gene: -
CDR3 protein: CSARDIGGSEHQEETQYF
CDR3 DNA: TGCAGTGCTAGAGATATCGGGGGCTCAGAACACCAAGAAGAGACCCAGTACTTC

V gene: TRBV12-3/TRBV12-4
clone size: -
J gene: TRBJ2-4
D gene: TRBD2
CDR3 protein: CASSVSGVAKNIQYF
CDR3 DNA: TGTGCCAGCAGTGTCAGCGGGGTAGCCAAAAACATTCAGTACTTC